A selection of T cell receptor beta chains follows, all from one sample in a study of T cells in Graves' hyperthyroidism and ophthalmopathy. TCRdb itself ran the multiplex PCR reads through MiXCR, one entry per CDR3 protein. This table holds 300,000 to 500,000 distinct CDR3 sequences, over 12% found once. The sample comprised blood. The receptor set was obtained from a man aged 50 to 59 with Graves' ophthalmopathy. The CDR3 runs from the conserved cysteine through the conserved F or W. The order of the fields is V gene, clone size, J gene, D gene, CDR3 protein, CDR3 DNA. The D gene is left open where the match is weak. Size is omitted from some rows. Given values are once, few, many or a class for expanded clones.

>TRBV30|many|TRBJ2-3|-
CAWRVRGTQYF
TGTGCCTGGAGAGTCAGGGGTACGCAGTATTTT
>TRBV11-1|few|TRBJ2-5|-
CASATGYRVQETQYF
TGTGCCAGCGCCACGGGCTACAGGGTCCAAGAGACCCAGTACTTC
>TRBV19|few|TRBJ1-1|TRBD1
CASRGRDTEAFF
TGTGCCAGCAGGGGGCGAGACACTGAAGCTTTCTTT
>TRBV28|many|TRBJ2-7|TRBD1
CASSLMGQGIYEQYF
TGTGCCAGCAGTTTGATGGGACAGGGGATCTACGAGCAGTACTTC
>TRBV29-1|-|TRBJ2-7|TRBD2
CSVEGLAGSEQYF
TGCAGCGTTGAAGGACTAGCGGGATCCGAGCAGTACTTC
>TRBV18|many|TRBJ1-2|-
CASSDQGSNNYGYTF
TGTGCCAGCTCGGATCAGGGATCAAACAACTATGGCTACACCTTC
>TRBV5-6|few|TRBJ2-1|-
CASSPQSVEQFF
TGTGCCAGCAGCCCCCAATCAGTTGAGCAGTTCTTC
>TRBV5-5|few|TRBJ1-1|-
CASSLEGNGAFF
TGTGCCAGCAGCTTGGAGGGGAATGGAGCTTTCTTT
>TRBV24-1|few|TRBJ1-1|TRBD1
CATSDSMTGRAFF
TGTGCCACCAGTGATTCCATGACAGGGCGAGCTTTCTTT
>TRBV28|many|TRBJ2-2|-
CASSYETVNTGELFF
TGTGCCAGCAGTTACGAGACAGTGAACACCGGGGAGCTGTTTTTT
>TRBV15|few|TRBJ2-7|-
CATSREGFEQYF
TGTGCCACCAGCAGAGAAGGTTTCGAGCAGTACTTC
>TRBV13|many|TRBJ2-7|-
CASSFGYEQYF
TGTGCCAGCAGCTTTGGCTACGAGCAGTACTTC
>TRBV15|-|TRBJ2-7|TRBD2
CATSGVPGVAGSRGQYF
TGTGCCACCAGCGGAGTACCCGGGGTAGCGGGGAGTCGTGGGCAGTACTTC
>TRBV11-3|many|TRBJ1-1|-
CASSSTVLTEAFF
TGTGCCAGCAGTTCGACGGTGTTGACTGAAGCTTTCTTT
>TRBV18|many|TRBJ1-5|-
CASSRDIDQPQHF
TGTGCCAGCTCAAGGGACATTGATCAGCCCCAGCATTTT
>TRBV9|-|TRBJ2-5|TRBD1
CASSSGQGGGETQYF
TGTGCCAGCAGCTCCGGACAGGGGGGAGGGGAGACCCAGTACTTC
>TRBV5-6|-|TRBJ2-2|-
CASSPPGAPAGKLFF
TGTGCCAGCAGCCCCCCCGGGGCCCCCGCCGGGAAGCTGTTTTTT
>TRBV7-9|many|TRBJ2-7|-
CASSLVRTDGSYEQYF
TGTGCCAGCAGCTTAGTTCGGACGGACGGCTCCTACGAGCAGTACTTC
>TRBV3-1|many|TRBJ2-1|TRBD2
CASNLAGGYNEQFF
TGTGCCAGCAACCTAGCGGGAGGGTACAATGAGCAGTTCTTC
>TRBV12-3/TRBV12-4|few|TRBJ1-5|-
CASSFIAQPQHF
TGTGCCAGCAGTTTTATTGCTCAGCCCCAGCATTTT
>TRBV6-9|-|TRBJ2-4|TRBD1
CASQLAGGKGKNIQYF
TGTGCCAGCCAGTTAGCAGGGGGCAAAGGCAAAAACATTCAGTACTTC
>TRBV2|many|TRBJ2-2|TRBD1
CASRRDRTNTGELFF
TGTGCCAGCAGGCGGGACAGGACGAACACCGGGGAGCTGTTTTTT
>TRBV5-1|many|TRBJ1-1|-
CASSRSHLIITEAFF
TGCGCCAGCAGCCGGAGTCACTTAATAATCACTGAAGCTTTCTTT
>TRBV11-2|many|TRBJ2-3|-
CASNQVDRSTQYF
TGTGCCAGCAACCAGGTGGACCGGAGTACGCAGTATTTT
>TRBV20-1|many|TRBJ2-5|TRBD2
CSAQYAGRAGETQYF
TGCAGTGCCCAGTACGCCGGGAGGGCCGGGGAGACCCAGTACTTC
>TRBV24-1|many|TRBJ2-1|TRBD1
CATSDSITGQHNEQFF
TGTGCCACCAGTGATTCCATCACGGGACAGCACAATGAGCAGTTCTTC
>TRBV12-3/TRBV12-4|-|TRBJ2-1|TRBD2
CASNREGSYNEQFF
TGTGCCAGCAATAGGGAGGGGTCCTACAATGAGCAGTTCTTC
>TRBV5-6|many|TRBJ2-3|TRBD2
CASSLWASGAPDTQYF
TGTGCCAGCAGCTTGTGGGCTAGCGGGGCCCCGGATACGCAGTATTTT
>TRBV9|-|TRBJ2-5|TRBD1
CASSVSPGGQETQYF
TGTGCCAGCAGCGTTTCGCCAGGGGGTCAAGAGACCCAGTACTTC
>TRBV3-1|-|TRBJ2-7|-
CASSLRGYGQYF
TGTGCCAGCAGCCTGAGGGGTTACGGGCAGTACTTC
>TRBV29-1|once|TRBJ2-1|TRBD1
CSAADARIGGRGYEQFF
TGCAGCGCCGCAGACGCTAGGATAGGGGGCCGGGGATATGAGCAGTTCTTC
>TRBV3-1|-|TRBJ2-5|TRBD2
CASRPAGIQETQYF
TGTGCCAGCAGACCAGCGGGGATCCAAGAGACCCAGTACTTC
>TRBV5-5|-|TRBJ2-2|TRBD2
CTSSYGLAGRTGELFF
TGTACCAGCAGCTACGGACTAGCGGGCAGAACCGGGGAGCTGTTTTTT
>TRBV25-1|few|TRBJ1-1|TRBD1
CASSRGRGTEAFF
TGTGCCAGCAGCAGGGGGCGCGGAACTGAAGCTTTCTTT
>TRBV10-1|many|TRBJ2-7|-
CASSKEGFEQYF
TGCGCCAGCAGTAAGGAGGGGTTCGAGCAGTACTTC
>TRBV4-1|many|TRBJ1-2|TRBD1
CASSQDSVRTGYFGYTF
TGCGCCAGCAGCCAAGATTCGGTTAGGACAGGGTATTTCGGCTACACCTTC
>TRBV20-1|-|TRBJ2-7|TRBD2
CSATYLGLAPYEQYF
TGCAGTGCTACCTACCTCGGACTAGCCCCCTACGAGCAGTACTTC
>TRBV5-6|many|TRBJ2-3|-
CASSLSGRSTDTQYF
TGTGCCAGCAGCTTGTCGGGGAGAAGTACAGATACGCAGTATTTT